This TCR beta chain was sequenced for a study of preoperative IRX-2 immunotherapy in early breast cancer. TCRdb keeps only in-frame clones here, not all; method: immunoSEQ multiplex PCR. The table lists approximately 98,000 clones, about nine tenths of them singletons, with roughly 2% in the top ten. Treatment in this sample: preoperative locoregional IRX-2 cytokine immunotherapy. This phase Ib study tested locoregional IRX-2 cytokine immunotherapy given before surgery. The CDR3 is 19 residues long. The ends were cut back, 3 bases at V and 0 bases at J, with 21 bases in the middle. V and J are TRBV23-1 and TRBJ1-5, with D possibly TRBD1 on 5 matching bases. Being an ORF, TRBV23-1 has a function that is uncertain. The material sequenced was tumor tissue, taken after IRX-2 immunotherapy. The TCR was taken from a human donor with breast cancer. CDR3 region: CASSHSGAPGIYSNQPQHF. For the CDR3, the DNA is TGCGCCAGCAGTCATTCCGGGGCCCCGGGAATATATAGCAATCAGCCCCAGCATTTT.